This T cell receptor beta chain derives from a study of shared clonotypes between healthy human individuals. Cells designated naive CD8 were CD45RO-negative and were positively selected for CCR7, with terminally differentiated effector memory CD45RA+ cells excluded. Clones were sequenced by immunoSEQ multiplex PCR, and TCRdb holds only the in-frame ones, with some missing. There are nearly 2 million clones in the sample; 85% to 95% occur only once, and more than 0.9% lies in the top ten. In germline, CDR1 is LNHDA, CDR2 SQIVND (reference sequence). J gave up 8 bases and V 3 bases, and 12 bases lay outside the gene matches. This CDR3 has 16 residues.

The V and J genes are TRBV19 and TRBJ2-4; 8 bases are shared with TRBD1. Material for sequencing was naive CD8+ T cells sorted from blood. The clonotype originates from a man between 18 and 29 years old in good health. The CDR3 sequence is CASSIWTGYGEDIQYF. CDR3 bases: TGTGCCAGTAGTATTTGGACAGGGTATGGTGAGGACATTCAGTACTTC.